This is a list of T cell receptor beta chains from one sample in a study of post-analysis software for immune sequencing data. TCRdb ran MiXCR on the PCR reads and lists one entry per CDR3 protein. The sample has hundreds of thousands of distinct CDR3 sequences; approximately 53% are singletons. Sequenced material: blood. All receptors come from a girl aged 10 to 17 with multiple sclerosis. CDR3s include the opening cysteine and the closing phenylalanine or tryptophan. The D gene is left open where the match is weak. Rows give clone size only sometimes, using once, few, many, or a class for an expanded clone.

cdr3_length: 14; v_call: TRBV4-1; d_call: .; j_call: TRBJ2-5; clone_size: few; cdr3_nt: TGCGCCAGCAGCCAAGATGAGGCCGTTGGGACCCAGTACTTC; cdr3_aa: CASSQDEAVGTQYF
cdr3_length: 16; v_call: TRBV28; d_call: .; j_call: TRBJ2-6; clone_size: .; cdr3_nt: TGTGCCAGCAGCCCCCCGACAGCCTCTGGGGCCAACGTCCTGACTTTC; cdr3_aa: CASSPPTASGANVLTF
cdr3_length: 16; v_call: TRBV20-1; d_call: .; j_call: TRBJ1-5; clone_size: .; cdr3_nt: TGCAGTGCTAGAGAAGGGGGACCGTATAGCAATCAGCCCCAGCATTTT; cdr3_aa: CSAREGGPYSNQPQHF
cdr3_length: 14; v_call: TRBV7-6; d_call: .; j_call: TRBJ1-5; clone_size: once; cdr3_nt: TGTGCCAGCAGCTCAGTTTCCTCCGGGCAGCCCCAGCATTTT; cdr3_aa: CASSSVSSGQPQHF
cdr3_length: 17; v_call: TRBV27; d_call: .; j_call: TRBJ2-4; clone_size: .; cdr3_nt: TGTGCCAGCAGTTTAGCCGGACAGCGACTAGCCAAAAACATTCAGTACTTC; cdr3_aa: CASSLAGQRLAKNIQYF
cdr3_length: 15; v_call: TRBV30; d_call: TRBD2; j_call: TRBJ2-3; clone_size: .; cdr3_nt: TGTGCCTGGTCCGGGACTAGCGGTTTCACAGATACGCAGTATTTT; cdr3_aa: CAWSGTSGFTDTQYF
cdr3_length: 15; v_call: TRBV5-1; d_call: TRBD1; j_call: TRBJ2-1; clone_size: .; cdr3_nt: TGCGCCAGCAGCTTCCGGGACAGGGTATACAATGAGCAGTTCTTC; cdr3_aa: CASSFRDRVYNEQFF
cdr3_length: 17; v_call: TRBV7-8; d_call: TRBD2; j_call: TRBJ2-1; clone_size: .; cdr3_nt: TGTGCCAGCAGCTTAGAATGGAGCGGGGACTCCTACAATGAGCAGTTCTTC; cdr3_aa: CASSLEWSGDSYNEQFF
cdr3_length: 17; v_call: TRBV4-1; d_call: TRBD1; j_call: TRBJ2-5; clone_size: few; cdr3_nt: TGCGCCAGCAGTGGCGCCCGGGGACAGGGATCTCAAGAGACCCAGTACTTC; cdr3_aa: CASSGARGQGSQETQYF
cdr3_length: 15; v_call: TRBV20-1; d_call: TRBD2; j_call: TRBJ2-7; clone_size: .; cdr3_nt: TGCAGTGCCTCCACAGCGGGGGCCGAAACCTACGAGCAGTACTTC; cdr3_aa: CSASTAGAETYEQYF
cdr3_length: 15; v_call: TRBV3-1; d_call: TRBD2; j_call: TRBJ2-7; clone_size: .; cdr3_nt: TGTGCCAGCAGCCAAGGTGTACTAGCGGCCTACGAGCAGTACTTC; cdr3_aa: CASSQGVLAAYEQYF
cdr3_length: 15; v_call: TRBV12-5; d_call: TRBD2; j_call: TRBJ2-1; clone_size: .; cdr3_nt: TGTGCTAGTGGTCGAAGCGGGGCCTCGAGGGATGAGCAGTTCTTC; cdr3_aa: CASGRSGASRDEQFF
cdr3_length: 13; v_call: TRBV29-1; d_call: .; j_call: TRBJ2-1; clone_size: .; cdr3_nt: TGCAGCGTTGATCTTAGCGGCAACAATGAGCAGTTCTTC; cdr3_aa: CSVDLSGNNEQFF
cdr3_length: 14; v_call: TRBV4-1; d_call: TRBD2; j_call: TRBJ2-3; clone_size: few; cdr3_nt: TGCGCCAGCAGCCAATCGCTAGCGGGGAATACGCAGTATTTT; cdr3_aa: CASSQSLAGNTQYF
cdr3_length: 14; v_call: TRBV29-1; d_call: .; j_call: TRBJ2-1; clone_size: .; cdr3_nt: TGCAGCGTCGCTTACGGCCCCCAGGGGGGTGAGCAGTTCTTC; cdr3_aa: CSVAYGPQGGEQFF
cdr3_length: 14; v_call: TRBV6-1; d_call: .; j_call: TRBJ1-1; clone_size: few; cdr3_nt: TGTGCCAGCGAGCGGGAAGGGGGGAACACTGAAGCTTTCTTT; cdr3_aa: CASEREGGNTEAFF
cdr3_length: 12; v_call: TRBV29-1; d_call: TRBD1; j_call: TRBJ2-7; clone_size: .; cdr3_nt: TGCAGCGTTGTTGACAGGGGAGACGAGCAGTACTTC; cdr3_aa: CSVVDRGDEQYF
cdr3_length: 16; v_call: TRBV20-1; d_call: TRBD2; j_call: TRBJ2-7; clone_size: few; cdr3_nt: TGCAGTGCTAGACAGATGGCGAGCCTAGCGGAATACGAGCAGTACTTC; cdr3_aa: CSARQMASLAEYEQYF
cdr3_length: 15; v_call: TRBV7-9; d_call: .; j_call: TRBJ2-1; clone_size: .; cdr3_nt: TGTGCCAGCAGCCCCACCCCGACTAGGTTGACTGAGCAGTTCTTC; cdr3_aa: CASSPTPTRLTEQFF
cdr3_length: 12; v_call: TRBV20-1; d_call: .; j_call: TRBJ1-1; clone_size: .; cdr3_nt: TGCAGTGCTACGTCGGGGAACACTGAAGCTTTCTTT; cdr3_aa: CSATSGNTEAFF
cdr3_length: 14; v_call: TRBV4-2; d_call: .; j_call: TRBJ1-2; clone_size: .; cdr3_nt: TGTGCCAGCAGCCAAGAGGCAGGGTTGGAGGGCTACACCTTC; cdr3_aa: CASSQEAGLEGYTF
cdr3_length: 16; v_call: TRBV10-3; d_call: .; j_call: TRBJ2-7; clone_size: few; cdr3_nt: TGTGCCATCATTCCCGCTGACTACGTCCGTCGATACGAGCAGTACTTC; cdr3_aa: CAIIPADYVRRYEQYF